A selection of T cell receptor beta chains follows, all from one sample in a study of blood T cell repertoires in COVID-19. The assay was immunoSEQ multiplex PCR, and TCRdb's table has in-frame clones only and misses some. The sample holds tens of thousands of clones, approximately 87% seen once. The sequenced sample consisted of peripheral blood. The receptors here all came from an elderly woman with COVID-19, enrolled during active disease. Each CDR3 is given with its conserved first and last residue. Fields, in order: D gene, V gene, clone size, J gene, CDR3 DNA, CDR3 protein. The D gene is left open where the match is weak. Expanded clones are given a class, and other clones once, few, many or no size at all.

TRBD2,TRBV7-9,.,TRBJ2-3,TGTGCCAGCAGCCGGGGACTAGCGGGGGGGCCGGGCACAGATACGCAGTATTTT,CASSRGLAGGPGTDTQYF
.,TRBV28,.,TRBJ1-2,TGTGCCAGCGGAATGGCAGAGGAGTATAGAGGCTACACCTTC,CASGMAEEYRGYTF
.,TRBV7-2,.,TRBJ1-3,TGTGCCAGCAGCTCCCTAAACACCATATATTTT,CASSSLNTIYF
.,TRBV15,.,TRBJ1-3,TGTGCCACCAGCAGAGACTTGGGAAACACCATATATTTT,CATSRDLGNTIYF
TRBD1,TRBV14,.,TRBJ2-2,TGTGCCAGCAGCCCGATGACAGGGCTCACCGGGGAGCTGTTTTTT,CASSPMTGLTGELFF
TRBD1,TRBV28,.,TRBJ1-5,TGTGCCAGCAGTTCTCCGGGACAGGCTCCCCAGCCCCAGCATTTT,CASSSPGQAPQPQHF
.,TRBV11-2,.,TRBJ1-1,TGTGCCAGCAGCTTGACAAAGAACACTGAAGCTTTCTTT,CASSLTKNTEAFF
TRBD2,TRBV2,.,TRBJ2-3,TGTGCCAGCAGTGAAGCGCTTATAGCGGGGGGTAGGACAGATACGCAGTATTTT,CASSEALIAGGRTDTQYF
.,TRBV28,.,TRBJ2-7,TGTGCCAGCAGTTTCAAGGACAGAAGTACCTACGAGCAGTACTTC,CASSFKDRSTYEQYF
TRBD1,TRBV19,.,TRBJ2-5,TGTGCCAGTAGTTCCCGACAGGGTGGAGAGACCCAGTACTTC,CASSSRQGGETQYF
.,TRBV7-9,.,TRBJ1-4,TGTGCCAGCAGCTTTCTATATGGAACTAATGAAAAACTGTTTTTT,CASSFLYGTNEKLFF
.,TRBV19,few,TRBJ1-2,TGTGCCAGTAATAGACTTGGCAGGGGATTTGTGGGCTACACCTTC,CASNRLGRGFVGYTF
.,TRBV4-1,.,TRBJ1-5,TGCGCCAGCAGCCAAGACCCGCGACGAGGTATCAATCAGCCCCAGCATTTT,CASSQDPRRGINQPQHF
TRBD1,TRBV10-3,.,TRBJ1-2,TGTGCCATCAGCCCCGGGACAGGAGGTACTAACTATGGCTACACCTTC,CAISPGTGGTNYGYTF
.,TRBV11-1,once,TRBJ1-6,TGTGCCAGCAGCTCTAAATGGACAGATACGAATTCACCCCTCCACTTT,CASSSKWTDTNSPLHF
TRBD1,TRBV18,few,TRBJ1-5,TGTGCCAGCTCACCGGCGAGGGGACAGTACAATCAGCCCCAGCATTTT,CASSPARGQYNQPQHF
.,TRBV2,.,TRBJ1-2,TGTGCCAGCAGTGAAGTCAGACAAGGGACTAGAGATGGCTACACCTTC,CASSEVRQGTRDGYTF
.,TRBV24-1,.,TRBJ2-7,TGTGCCACTGGTGGCGGATCCTACGAGCAGTACTTC,CATGGGSYEQYF
.,TRBV11-2,.,TRBJ1-4,TGTGCCAGCAGCTTTCCTTCCGCAACATCAACTAATGAAAAACTGTTTTTT,CASSFPSATSTNEKLFF
TRBD1,TRBV18,.,TRBJ1-2,TGTGCCAGCTCACCAAGCCGGGACAGAAATAACTATGGCTACACCTTC,CASSPSRDRNNYGYTF
.,TRBV5-5,.,TRBJ2-7,TGTGCCAGCAGCTCTCATGACAGGAATAGAAAGTACTTC,CASSSHDRNRKYF
.,TRBV18,.,TRBJ1-2,TGTGCCAGCTCACCAACGTCAGGGTTCGATGGCTACACCTTC,CASSPTSGFDGYTF
TRBD2,TRBV19,once,TRBJ2-1,TGTGCCAGTAGTCTATCGAGCGGGAGCTCCTACAATGAGCAGTTCTTC,CASSLSSGSSYNEQFF
TRBD2,TRBV6-6,.,TRBJ2-1,TGTGCCAGCAGTTCCCGGACTAGCGGCTACAATGAGCAGTTCTTC,CASSSRTSGYNEQFF
TRBD1,TRBV19,.,TRBJ1-1,TGTGCCAGTAGTCACCGGGACAGGGGAATTTGGACTGAAGCTTTCTTT,CASSHRDRGIWTEAFF
TRBD2,TRBV4-1,.,TRBJ2-1,TGCGCCAGCAGCCAAGTAGCGGGTAATGAGCAGTTCTTC,CASSQVAGNEQFF
.,TRBV18,.,TRBJ1-2,TGTGCCAGCTCACCGCGGACAACTCAGGGGTATGGCTACACCTTC,CASSPRTTQGYGYTF
TRBD2,TRBV7-8,.,TRBJ2-1,TGTGCCAGCAGCTTGACGGGACTAGCGGTTCAGTTCTTC,CASSLTGLAVQFF
.,TRBV7-2,.,TRBJ2-1,TGTGCCAGCAGCTCCACCTTGAGGCGGGAGCAGTTCTTC,CASSSTLRREQFF
.,TRBV7-2,.,TRBJ1-4,TGTGCCAGCAGCCTGGACATGTCGGACGAAAAACTGTTTTTT,CASSLDMSDEKLFF
TRBD2,TRBV10-3,.,TRBJ2-7,TGTGCCATCAGGATGGGACTAGCGGGAGACGAGCAGTACTTC,CAIRMGLAGDEQYF
.,TRBV28,.,TRBJ1-5,TGTGCCAGCAGCCGGAGGGGTAGCAGCAATCAGCCCCAGCATTTT,CASSRRGSSNQPQHF
.,TRBV19,.,TRBJ1-4,TGTGCCAGTAGTATCTTTGAGACAGGATTCGAAAAACTGTTTTTT,CASSIFETGFEKLFF
.,TRBV9,.,TRBJ2-5,TGTGCCAGCAGCTCGTATCAGGGACATAAGGGGGAGACCCAGTACTTC,CASSSYQGHKGETQYF
TRBD1,TRBV11-2,.,TRBJ1-1,TGTGCCAGCAGCTCCGGGACAGGGGCATCTGAAGCTTTCTTT,CASSSGTGASEAFF
TRBD1,TRBV27,.,TRBJ1-2,TGTGCCAGCAAGACTTCCGGACAGGGGTTAAGCTATGGCTACACCTTC,CASKTSGQGLSYGYTF
.,TRBV6-6,.,TRBJ2-7,TGTGCCAGCATCCCGGACAGAAGCTCCTACGAGCAGTACTTC,CASIPDRSSYEQYF
TRBD1,TRBV27,.,TRBJ2-1,TGTGCCAGCAGATTTTCGACAGGGGGGAATGAGCAGTTCTTC,CASRFSTGGNEQFF
TRBD1,TRBV6-6,.,TRBJ1-6,TGTGCCAGCAGTCCGCCACAGGGGAGCTCCTATAATTCACCCCTCCACTTT,CASSPPQGSSYNSPLHF
TRBD1,TRBV28,.,TRBJ2-7,TGTGCCAGCAGTAGTTCCGGGACAGGGTCCTACGAGCAGTACTTC,CASSSSGTGSYEQYF
TRBD1,TRBV15,.,TRBJ1-4,TGTGCCACCAGCATTACGACAGGGTCAACTAATGAAAAACTGTTTTTT,CATSITTGSTNEKLFF
.,TRBV6-5,.,TRBJ2-7,TGTGCCAGCACCCTCTCTTGGCAGGACGAGCAGTACTTC,CASTLSWQDEQYF